This T cell receptor (beta chain) was observed in a study of CD8 T cells in Susac syndrome. Germline V CDR1 and CDR2: SNHLY, FYNNEI. Between the trimmed V and J ends, which lost 7 bases and 1 base, there was a span of 16 bases. The CDR3 sequence is 15 residues long. It was with random hexamers that roughly 0.45 to 1 ug RNA was reverse transcribed. A single record per CDR3 protein comes from TCRdb applying MiXCR to the immunoSEQ multiplex PCR reads. The sample includes about 200,000 distinct CDR3 sequences, 85% to 95% seen only once; the top ten take approximately 0.1%. The chain combines TRBV2 with TRBJ2-5, with a possible D match to TRBD2 (5 bases). The sample was CD4+ T cells from PBMCs. The TCR sequence derives from a human donor in good health. This CDR3 reads CASILRSAGQETQYF. CDR3 nucleotides: TGTGCCAGCATCTTAAGGTCGGCGGGCCAAGAGACCCAGTACTTC.